These 8 T cell receptor beta chains were all obtained from the same sample, sequenced in a study of shared clonotypes between healthy human individuals. Sequenced by immunoSEQ multiplex PCR; TCRdb stores in-frame clones only, minus some. Here the sample spans 2 million or so clones, about 95% being singletons. Terminally differentiated effector memory CD45RA+ cells were excluded from the naive CD8 cells, which were CD45RO-negative and positively selected for CCR7. The specimen was naive CD8+ T cells sorted from blood. Receptor source: a man between 18 and 35 years old in good health.

This clone was detected only once. The chain recombines TRBV7-9 with TRBJ1-2, with TRBD1 matching over 11 bases. CDR3 length: 14 residues. With V trimmed by 6 bases and J by 5 bases, 5 bases remained unmatched. Germline CDR1 SEHNR, CDR2 FQNEAQ (reference sequence). CDR3 loop: CASSKGQGAYGYTF. CDR3 bases: TGTGCCAGCAGTAAAGGACAGGGGGCGTATGGCTACACCTTC.

The rearrangement joins TRBV10-3 to TRBJ2-3; maybe TRBD2 (6 bases). CDR1 is ENHRY, CDR2 SYGVKD, per germline. The CDR3 loop spans 16 amino acids. Trimming removed 4 bases at V and 2 bases at J, with 16 bases between. CDR3 residues: CAISGGVKEPTDTQYF. The DNA for the CDR3 is TGTGCCATCAGTGGGGGGGTGAAGGAACCCACAGATACGCAGTATTTT.

In its sample, this clone was seen once. V gene TRBV29-1 combines with J gene TRBJ2-2, with TRBD2 matching 12 bases. V lost 5 bases, J lost 4 bases, and 8 bases stayed unmatched. The length of the CDR3 is 16 residues. Per the germline V gene, CDR1 is SQVTM and CDR2 is ANQGSEA. The CDR3 DNA reads TGCAGCGTTCCAAGGGCGGGACTAGCGGGCACCGGGGAGCTGTTTTTT. Translating gives CSVPRAGLAGTGELFF.

CDR3 sequence reads: CASSLLTSGSETQYF. CDR3 in DNA: TGTGCCAGCAGTTTATTGACTAGCGGGAGCGAGACCCAGTACTTC. This chain uses TRBV28 with TRBJ2-5, with 12 bases aligning to TRBD2. J was trimmed by 5 bases and V by 1 base; bases with no gene match: 2. Germline V gene lookup returns CDR1 MDHEN and CDR2 SYDVKM. The CDR3 loop spans 15 amino acids.

This chain links TRBV2 with TRBJ1-1, with 7 bases matching TRBD1. The V gene's germline CDR1 is SNHLY and CDR2 FYNNEI. The CDR3 length is 13 residues. V shed 6 bases, J shed 2 bases, and the junction held 3 bases outside the gene matches. CDR3 protein: CASRTGANTEAFF. CDR3 bases: TGTGCCAGCAGAACAGGGGCTAACACTGAAGCTTTCTTT. The full variable domain, its missing parts supplied by reference TRBV2 and TRBJ1-1, is EPEVTQTPSHQVTQMGQEVILRCVPISNHLYFYWYRQILGQKVEFLVSFYNNEISEKSEIFDDQFSVERPDGSNFTLKIRSTKLEDSAMYFCASRTGANTEAFFGQGTRLTVV.

CDR3 bases: TGTGCCTGGAGTGTCCCACAGGGATTTTCCTACGAGCAGTACTTC. This encodes CAWSVPQGFSYEQYF. The rearrangement joins TRBV30 to TRBJ2-5; D possibly corresponds to TRBD1 (6 bases). The J call may not be correct, given that the DNA end is closer to TRBJ2-7. The germline CDR1 and CDR2 sequences are GTSNPN and SVGIG (reference sequence). This CDR3 is built from 15 residues.

The chain combines TRBV27 with TRBJ2-1; TRBD2 matches at 11 bases. The CDR3 sequence is 18 residues long. Germline assignment: CDR1 MNHEY and CDR2 SMNVEV (reference sequence). The ends lost 3 bases at V and 2 bases at J; junction bases unmatched: 9. CDR3 residues: CASSFLAGGAGTYNEQFF. The CDR3, as DNA: TGTGCCAGCAGTTTCCTAGCGGGGGGCGCCGGGACCTACAATGAGCAGTTCTTC.

This rearrangement joins TRBV4-1 to TRBJ1-2; 10 nucleotides align to TRBD1. Trimming took 1 base from V and 4 from J; bases not matched to a gene: 12. Germline loops: CDR1 MGHRA, CDR2 YSYEKL. CDR3 length equals 18 residues. CDR3 coding DNA: TGCGCCAGCAGCCAAGTCTTGGGGGGACAGGGGAGCGCCTATGGCTACACCTTC. Encoded protein: CASSQVLGGQGSAYGYTF.